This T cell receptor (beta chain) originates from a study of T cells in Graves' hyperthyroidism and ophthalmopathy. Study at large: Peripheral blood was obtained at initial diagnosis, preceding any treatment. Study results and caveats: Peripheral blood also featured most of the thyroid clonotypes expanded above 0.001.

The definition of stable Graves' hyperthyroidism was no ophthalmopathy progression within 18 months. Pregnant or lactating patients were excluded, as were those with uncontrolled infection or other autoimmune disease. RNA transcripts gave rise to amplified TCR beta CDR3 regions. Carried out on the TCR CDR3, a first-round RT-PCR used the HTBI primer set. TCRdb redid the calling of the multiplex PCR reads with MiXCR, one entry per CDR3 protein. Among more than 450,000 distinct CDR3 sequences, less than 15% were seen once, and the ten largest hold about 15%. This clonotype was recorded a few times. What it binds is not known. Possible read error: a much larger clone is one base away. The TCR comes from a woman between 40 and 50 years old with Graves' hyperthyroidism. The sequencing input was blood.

In nucleotides, the CDR3 is TGTGCCAGCAGTATCCCCGCCGAGCAGGGAAAGAGAGGCTACACCTTC. Encoded protein: CASSIPAEQGKRGYTF. V gene TRBV28 combines with J gene TRBJ1-2; possibly TRBD1 for D (5 bases). Germline loops: CDR1 MDHEN, CDR2 SYDVKM. The CDR3 is 16 residues long. V was shortened by 5 bases and J by 8 bases, with 24 bases between the two germline ends.